Listed here are 28 T cell receptor beta chains from one sample, sequenced in a study of blood T cells in healthy people across ages. Through a sample-barcoded 5' primer and a J-beta primer mix, a second PCR was run for roughly 6 to 12 cycles. Using its own MiXCR run on the 5' RACE reads, TCRdb lists one record per CDR3 protein. This repertoire shows over 600,000 distinct CDR3 sequences, around 45% found once; its top ten account for around 18%. The sequenced sample consisted of blood. These receptors originate from an elderly man in good health.

The V gene is TRBV10-3, the J gene TRBJ1-1; 9 bases align to TRBD1. Germline values: CDR1 ENHRY, CDR2 SYGVKD. V shed 4 bases, J shed 3 bases, and the junction held 6 bases outside the gene matches. This CDR3 has 15 amino acids. The CDR3 protein is CAISGATGGDTEAFF. The CDR3 DNA reads TGTGCCATCAGTGGTGCGACAGGGGGGGACACTGAAGCTTTCTTT.

This clonotype was recorded a few times. The genes are TRBV25-1 and TRBJ2-1; TRBD2 matches at 8 bases. There are 16 residues in the CDR3. In germline, CDR1 is MGHDK, CDR2 SYGVNS. J gave up 7 bases and V 1 base, and 9 bases lay outside the gene matches. This CDR3 is CASSESIAGSLNEQFF. The DNA for the CDR3 is TGTGCCAGCAGTGAATCAATAGCGGGGAGTTTGAATGAGCAGTTCTTC.

The rearrangement links TRBV7-2 to TRBJ1-2; D is possibly TRBD1 (5 bases). Trimming shortened V by 1 base and J by 8 bases, and 14 bases separated the two germline ends. This CDR3 spans 14 amino acids. Per germline, CDR1 SGHTA and CDR2 FQGNSA. CDR3 sequence (DNA): TGTGCCAGCAGCTTAGAGGTAGCAGGGCACGGCTACACCTTC. It encodes CASSLEVAGHGYTF.

The gene calls are TRBV7-9 and TRBJ2-5; tentatively, D is TRBD2 (6 bases). In germline, CDR1 is SEHNR, CDR2 FQNEAQ (reference sequence). V was trimmed by 5 bases and J by 11 bases, leaving 24 bases between them. This CDR3 has 15 residues. Here the CDR3 reads CASSPRGIFDNEQYF. As DNA, the CDR3 is TGTGCCAGCAGCCCTCGGGGGATCTTTGACAATGAGCAGTACTTC.

A few counts support this clonotype. V and J are TRBV7-2 and TRBJ2-1; D call uncertain. Germline V gives CDR1 SGHTA, CDR2 FQGNSA. The V end was cut by 6 bases, the J end by 10 bases, with 16 bases between. CDR3 length: 13 residues. The CDR3 reads CASRPGDSQEQFF. As DNA, the CDR3 is TGTGCCAGCAGACCGGGCGATTCACAGGAGCAGTTCTTC.

This clonotype was picked up a small number of times. The genes are TRBV27 and TRBJ2-1; D remains ambiguous. This CDR3 is 15 amino acids long. Germline V lookup: CDR1 MNHEY, CDR2 SMNVEV (reference sequence). Trimming took 9 bases from V and 0 from J, leaving 15 bases between them. CDR3 region: CASQSMMSSYNEQFF. CDR3 nucleotides: TGTGCCAGTCAATCCATGATGAGCTCCTACAATGAGCAGTTCTTC.

This clonotype was counted a single time. The CDR3 nucleotides are TGCAGTGCTAGCTCGCGCAGGTTTAATCAGCCCCAGCATTTT. Encoded protein: CSASSRRFNQPQHF. The chain couples TRBV20-1 to TRBJ1-5; D not resolved. Trimming took off 3 bases at V and 4 bases at J, with 13 bases between the two ends. In germline, CDR1 is DFQATT, CDR2 SNEGSKA (reference sequence). The CDR3 loop spans 14 amino acids.

The CDR3 protein is CASSLVDRSRTQYF. The CDR3 DNA sequence: TGTGCCAGCAGCTTAGTAGACCGGAGTCGGACGCAGTATTTT. This chain joins TRBV7-2 and TRBJ2-3; no clear D gene. The CDR3 loop spans 14 amino acids. V gave up 1 base and J gave up 9 bases, with 14 bases separating them. Per the germline V gene, CDR1 is SGHTA and CDR2 is FQGNSA.

This clonotype was seen a few times. The chain recombines TRBV28 with TRBJ2-5, with TRBD1 as a possible D gene (6 bases). The CDR3 has 13 residues. CDR1 is MDHEN and CDR2 is SYDVKM in the germline V gene. V gave up 6 bases and J gave up 7 bases, with 15 bases separating them. CDR3 nucleotides: TGTGCCAGCAGATCCACAGGGCTGGGGACCCAGTACTTC. Protein: CASRSTGLGTQYF.

J is TRBJ2-5 and V is TRBV29-1, with D maybe TRBD2 (6 bases). V was clipped by 5 bases and J by 4 bases, with 17 bases between them. The CDR3 consists of 14 residues. The germline CDR1 and CDR2 sequences are SQVTM and ANQGSEA. The CDR3 DNA follows: TGCAGCGTTACGCTCCTGGGGGGTTTAGAGACCCAGTACTTC. Its protein is CSVTLLGGLETQYF.

This clonotype has only a few counts. V is TRBV4-2 and J is TRBJ1-2, with D hard to call. The germline gives CDR1 LGHNA, CDR2 YNFKEQ. The germline V and J ends were trimmed by 0 bases and 6 bases, with 5 bases remaining between them. The CDR3 is 12 residues long. The CDR3 reads CASSQDSDGYTF. Here the CDR3 DNA reads TGTGCCAGCAGCCAAGATTCAGATGGCTACACCTTC.

This clonotype came up a few times. The gene calls are TRBV12-3 or TRBV12-4 and TRBJ2-1; 14 bases match TRBD2. The CDR3 length is 17 residues. V was pared by 4 bases and J by 2 bases, with 4 bases of the junction left unmatched. Here the CDR3 reads CASSSQGLAGAYNEQFF. The CDR3 coding sequence is TGTGCCAGCAGTTCCCAGGGACTAGCGGGAGCCTACAATGAGCAGTTCTTC.

The chain couples TRBV29-1 to TRBJ2-7, with D possibly being TRBD1 or TRBD2 (5 bases each). V lost 4 bases and J lost 1, with 14 bases in between. The CDR3 covers 14 residues. The V gene's germline CDR1 is SQVTM and CDR2 ANQGSEA. The chain's CDR3 is CSVGLTEGSYEQYF. CDR3 nucleotides: TGCAGCGTTGGGTTGACCGAGGGGTCCTACGAGCAGTACTTC.

There are a few counts of this clonotype. The CDR3 DNA reads TGTGCCAGCAGCTTAGGGGGGACAGACGATCAGCCCCAGCATTTT. Translation: CASSLGGTDDQPQHF. This chain joins TRBV7-2 and TRBJ1-5; TRBD1 matches 7 bases. This CDR3 comprises 15 residues. The V gene's germline CDR1 is SGHTA and CDR2 FQGNSA. Losses at the gene ends were 1 base for V and 5 bases for J; bases not matched to a gene: 5.

There are many counts of this clonotype. This chain joins TRBV10-3 and TRBJ2-3; D may be TRBD1 (6 bases). This CDR3 comprises 12 residues. Germline CDR1 is ENHRY and CDR2 is SYGVKD. Trimming took 8 bases from V and 3 from J, leaving 9 bases between them. The CDR3 protein is CAIGGRTDTQYF. The CDR3 DNA reads as TGTGCCATCGGGGGCAGAACAGATACGCAGTATTTT.

This clonotype was observed a handful of times. J is TRBJ2-1 and V is TRBV5-1, with TRBD1 matching 7 bases. The CDR3 runs to 15 residues. CDR1 is SGHRS, CDR2 YFSETQ, per germline. V lost 0 bases, J lost 5 bases, and 5 bases stayed unmatched. The CDR3 spells CASSLGQGEHNEQFF. DNA of the CDR3: TGCGCCAGCAGCTTGGGGCAGGGGGAACACAATGAGCAGTTCTTC.

The rearrangement uses TRBV12-3 or TRBV12-4 and TRBJ2-7; either TRBD1 or TRBD2 may supply D (5 bases each). The CDR3 covers 15 residues. V lost 7 bases, J lost 3 bases, and 19 bases lay in between. Written as DNA, the CDR3 is TGTGCCAGCACCCCGAGGTTGGGGGTATACTACGAGCAGTACTTC. This gives the protein CASTPRLGVYYEQYF.

The chain uses TRBV9 and TRBJ1-1; no clear D gene. This CDR3 has 14 amino acids. V was clipped by 5 bases and J by 0 bases, with 11 bases between them. The germline V gene has CDR1 SGDLS and CDR2 YYNGEE. CDR3 nucleotide sequence: TGTGCCAGCAGTACTTTGGGCATGAACACTGAAGCTTTCTTT. Amino acids: CASSTLGMNTEAFF.

For the CDR3, the DNA is TGCAGTGCCTCTAGCGGGAGTCGTGACACCGGGGAGCTGTTTTTT. The encoded protein is CSASSGSRDTGELFF. V is TRBV20-1 and J is TRBJ2-2; TRBD2 agrees at 10 bases. Germline V gives CDR1 DFQATT, CDR2 SNEGSKA (reference sequence). The CDR3 is 15 amino acids. V lost 6 bases, J lost 3 bases, and 7 bases stayed unmatched.

The CDR3 nucleotides read TGTGCCACCAGCAGGGGACTAGCGGGAGAGAACGAGCAGTACTTC. Its protein is CATSRGLAGENEQYF. The rearrangement joins TRBV15 to TRBJ2-7, with 14 bases fitting TRBD2. CDR1 is LNHNV, CDR2 YYDKDF, per germline (reference sequence). The CDR3 runs 15 residues. With 3 bases clipped from V and 5 bases from J, the junction kept 3 bases outside the gene matches.

Details on this clonotype: It may be a read error: a sequence one base away is much more abundant. The chain is built from TRBV29-1 and TRBJ2-1; 10 bases are a match to TRBD2. The CDR3 covers 16 residues. CDR1 is SQVTM, CDR2 ANQGSEA, per germline. CDR3 bases: TGCAGCGTTGAAGACTTACTAGCGGGAACTATCAATAAGCAGTTCTTC. As protein: CSVEDLLAGTINKQFF.

This clonotype was counted a few times. J is TRBJ2-1 and V is TRBV28, with D unresolved. Per the germline V gene, CDR1 is MDHEN and CDR2 is SYDVKM. The CDR3 spans 14 residues. Between the trimmed V and J ends, which lost 2 bases and 6 bases, there was a span of 11 bases. The CDR3 bases are TGTGCCAGCAGTTTAAGACCTAATTTCAATGAGCAGTTCTTC. It specifies CASSLRPNFNEQFF.

The chain employs TRBV14 and TRBJ1-2; 7 bases fit TRBD1. V gave up 4 bases and J gave up 4 bases; unmatched junction bases: 9. This CDR3 comprises 15 residues. Germline V gene sequence: CDR1 SGHDN, CDR2 FVKESK. The CDR3, as DNA: TGTGCCAGCAGCCGCTCCGGGACAGCCTTCTATGGCTACACCTTC. Protein sequence: CASSRSGTAFYGYTF.

The table lists this clonotype with a few counts. With a much larger clone just one base away, this may be a read error. The chain uses TRBV25-1 and TRBJ2-5; D call uncertain. With 2 bases removed from V and 11 bases from J, the gap between germline ends came to 21 bases. The length of the CDR3 is 15 residues. Germline assignment: CDR1 MGHDK and CDR2 SYGVNS. The CDR3 DNA reads TGTGCCAGCAGTGAAGGCTACGACCTTCCCAATGAGCAGTACTTC. It encodes CASSEGYDLPNEQYF.

A few counts support this clonotype. V and J are TRBV29-1 and TRBJ2-5; D is ambiguous. With the DNA end fitting TRBJ2-7 better, the J assignment may be wrong. CDR1 and CDR2 (germline): SQVTM, ANQGSEA. The CDR3 spans 14 residues. CDR3: CSVLEIGQPYEQYF. The DNA of the CDR3 is TGCAGCGTTTTGGAGATAGGGCAGCCATACGAGCAGTACTTC.

In this sample, this clonotype turned up many times. This chain joins TRBV7-2 and TRBJ1-2; TRBD1 is a possible D gene (5 bases). The CDR3 spans 14 residues. Germline V CDR1 and CDR2: SGHTA, FQGNSA. V was clipped by 7 bases and J by 7 bases, with 19 bases between them. CDR3 sequence: CASNRGQGFSGYTF. DNA of the CDR3: TGTGCCAGCAACCGAGGGCAGGGCTTCTCTGGCTACACCTTC.

This chain uses TRBV29-1 with TRBJ2-3; a possible D gene is TRBD2 (5 bases). The CDR3 extends over 14 amino acids. The V end was cut by 5 bases, the J end by 1 base, with 13 bases between. Germline CDR1 and CDR2: SQVTM and ANQGSEA. CDR3 DNA sequence: TGCAGCGTTCCAACGGGGATGGGCACAGATACGCAGTATTTT. Protein product: CSVPTGMGTDTQYF.

This clonotype was detected a few times. The CDR3 sequence is CASSQTEAGVSLSSYNEQFF. The CDR3 DNA sequence: TGTGCCAGCAGTCAAACGGAGGCGGGAGTGAGTCTGAGCTCCTACAATGAGCAGTTCTTC. V usage is TRBV12-3 or TRBV12-4 and J usage is TRBJ2-1; 7 bases match TRBD2. The CDR3 totals 20 residues. The V and J ends lost 5 bases and 0 bases, in that order; junction bases with no gene match: 19.